Shown below are 5 T cell receptor beta chains from a single sample sequenced in a study of blood T cell repertoires in COVID-19. Measured with immunoSEQ multiplex PCR; TCRdb has only the in-frame clones, and not every one. Among about 300,000 clones listed, around 89% were seen once. Sequencing was done on a sample of peripheral blood. The receptors were sampled from a woman between 50 and 59 years old with COVID-19, enrolled during active disease.

The chain combines TRBV14 with TRBJ1-2; the D is unclear. Germline V gene sequence: CDR1 SGHDN, CDR2 FVKESK. This CDR3 contains 13 residues. The ends were cut back, 1 base at V and 8 bases at J, with 11 bases in the middle. In nucleotides, the CDR3 is TGTGCCAGCAGCCAAGTCGCCGGGGTCGGCTACACCTTC. Protein: CASSQVAGVGYTF.

The chain carries TRBV12-5 and TRBJ2-1, with 10 bases lining up with TRBD2. In germline, CDR1 is LGHNT, CDR2 FRNRAP. V shed 4 bases and J 7 bases; nucleotides not matched to a gene: 7. This CDR3 contains 15 residues. The CDR3 loop reads CASGSRLAGVNEQFF. CDR3 DNA sequence: TGTGCTAGTGGTTCCCGGCTAGCGGGAGTTAATGAGCAGTTCTTC.

J is TRBJ2-5 and V is TRBV19; 9 nucleotides line up with TRBD1. J lost 3 bases, V lost 4 bases, and 3 bases had no gene match. The CDR3 covers 14 residues. Germline V gene data show CDR1 as LNHDA and CDR2 as SQIVND (reference sequence). CDR3 sequence (DNA): TGTGCCAGTAGTAACACAGGGGGCGAAGAGACCCAGTACTTC. This translates into CASSNTGGEETQYF. The full variable domain, with the rest looked up from reference TRBV19 and TRBJ2-5, is DGGITQSPKYLFRKEGQNVTLSCEQNLNHDAMYWYRQDPGQGLRLIYYSQIVNDFQKGDIAEGYSVSREKKESFPLTVTSAQKNPTAFYLCASSNTGGEETQYFGPGTRLLVL.

The chain has TRBV6-5 and TRBJ2-3; D possibly corresponds to TRBD2 (6 bases). This CDR3 comprises 16 residues. Per germline, CDR1 MNHEY and CDR2 SVGAGI. V lost 0 bases and J 1 base, leaving 11 bases between the germline ends. DNA for the CDR3: TGTGCCAGCAGTTACTCCGGGGGACCAGGCACAGATACGCAGTATTTT. Encoded protein: CASSYSGGPGTDTQYF.

The J gene is TRBJ2-1, the V gene TRBV4-3; 10 bases are a match to TRBD2. J gave up 5 bases and V 4 bases, and 17 bases lay outside the gene matches. Germline loops: CDR1 LGHNA, CDR2 YSLEER. The CDR3 has 19 amino acids. CDR3 bases: TGCGCCAGCAGCCCGCGGGAAGCGGGGCTAGCGGGAGCGGACAATGAGCAGTTCTTC. Residues: CASSPREAGLAGADNEQFF.